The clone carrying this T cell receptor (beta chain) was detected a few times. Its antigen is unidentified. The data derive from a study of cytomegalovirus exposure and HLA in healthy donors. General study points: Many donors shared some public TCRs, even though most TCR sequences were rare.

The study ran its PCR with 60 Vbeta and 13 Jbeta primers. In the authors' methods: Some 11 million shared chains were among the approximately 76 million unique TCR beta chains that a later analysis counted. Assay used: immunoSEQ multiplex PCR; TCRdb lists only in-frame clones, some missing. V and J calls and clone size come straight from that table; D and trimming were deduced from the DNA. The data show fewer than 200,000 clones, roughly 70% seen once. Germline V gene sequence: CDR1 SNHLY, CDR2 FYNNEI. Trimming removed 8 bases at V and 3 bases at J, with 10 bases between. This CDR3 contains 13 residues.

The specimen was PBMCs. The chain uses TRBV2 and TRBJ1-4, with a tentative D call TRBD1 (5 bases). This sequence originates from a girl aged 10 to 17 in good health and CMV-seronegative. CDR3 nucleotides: TGTGCCAGCTTGGGGGAGGCTAATGAAAAACTGTTTTTT. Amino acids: CASLGEANEKLFF.